These T cell receptor beta chains were read from a single sample in a study of T-cell memory formation after mild COVID-19. Via MiXCR, TCRdb re-called the 5' RACE reads, giving one row per CDR3 protein. The sample records around 160,000 distinct CDR3 sequences, 11% being singletons. Sequencing was carried out using PBMCs or a T cell subset sorted from them (not recorded which). These TCRs come from a man aged 18 to 30 who had mild COVID-19 (a few samples of this study predate the infection). Cell type and time point are not known. Each CDR3 is given with its conserved first and last residue. Fields, in order: J gene, D gene, clone size, V gene, CDR3 DNA, CDR3 protein. The D gene is left open where the match is weak. Rows may omit the clone size; those that give it use once, few, many or a size class.

J gene: TRBJ2-3; D gene: TRBD2; clone size: few; V gene: TRBV11-1; CDR3 DNA: TGTGCCAGCAGCTTCGAACTAGCGGGGGGCACAGATACGCAGTATTTT; CDR3 protein: CASSFELAGGTDTQYF
J gene: TRBJ1-1; D gene: TRBD1; clone size: many; V gene: TRBV9; CDR3 DNA: TGTGCCAGCAGCACCGGGACAGGGGCGAAGATTACTGAAGCTTTCTTT; CDR3 protein: CASSTGTGAKITEAFF
J gene: TRBJ1-5; D gene: -; clone size: -; V gene: TRBV12-3/TRBV12-4; CDR3 DNA: TGTGCCAGCAGTAAGACTTTTACTCAGCCCCAGCATTTT; CDR3 protein: CASSKTFTQPQHF
J gene: TRBJ1-3; D gene: -; clone size: few; V gene: TRBV20-1; CDR3 DNA: TGCAGTGCTAGAGCGTCCGGACTAGGATCTGGAAACACCATATATTTT; CDR3 protein: CSARASGLGSGNTIYF
J gene: TRBJ2-7; D gene: -; clone size: many; V gene: TRBV12-3/TRBV12-4; CDR3 DNA: TGTGCCAGCAATTTTAAGGGGAGCTCCTACGAGCAGTACTTC; CDR3 protein: CASNFKGSSYEQYF
J gene: TRBJ1-1; D gene: -; clone size: few; V gene: TRBV10-2; CDR3 DNA: TGCGCCAGCACCGGGGGCGGCACTGAAGCTTTCTTT; CDR3 protein: CASTGGGTEAFF
J gene: TRBJ2-1; D gene: -; clone size: few; V gene: TRBV6-5; CDR3 DNA: TGTGCCAGCAGCCGGCGTAGCTCCTACAATGAGCAGTTCTTC; CDR3 protein: CASSRRSSYNEQFF
J gene: TRBJ2-6; D gene: -; clone size: -; V gene: TRBV3-1; CDR3 DNA: TGTGCCAGCAGCCAAGATCTGGGGCGCTCTGGGGCCAACGTCCTGACTTTC; CDR3 protein: CASSQDLGRSGANVLTF
J gene: TRBJ1-2; D gene: -; clone size: -; V gene: TRBV7-9; CDR3 DNA: TGTGCCAGCAGCTTTCAAGGGGTTGGCTACACCTTC; CDR3 protein: CASSFQGVGYTF
J gene: TRBJ2-2; D gene: -; clone size: -; V gene: TRBV5-1; CDR3 DNA: TGCGCCAGCAGCTTTCGAGTAGCGCCCGGGGAGCTGTTTTTT; CDR3 protein: CASSFRVAPGELFF
J gene: TRBJ1-4; D gene: TRBD1; clone size: many; V gene: TRBV7-8; CDR3 DNA: TGTGCCAGCAGCCGCAGACCTAGACAGGGAGCAACTAATGAAAAACTGTTTTTT; CDR3 protein: CASSRRPRQGATNEKLFF
J gene: TRBJ2-4; D gene: TRBD2; clone size: -; V gene: TRBV28; CDR3 DNA: TGTGCCAGCAGTACGCTCGCGGGGGGGAAAAACATTCAGTACTTC; CDR3 protein: CASSTLAGGKNIQYF
J gene: TRBJ2-7; D gene: -; clone size: -; V gene: TRBV14; CDR3 DNA: TGTGCCAGCAGCCAAATTATGGGGGCCTCCTACGAGCAGTACTTC; CDR3 protein: CASSQIMGASYEQYF
J gene: TRBJ2-5; D gene: TRBD2; clone size: few; V gene: TRBV9; CDR3 DNA: TGTGCCAGCAGCGAAGGGACTAGCGGGGCGGAGTCGACCCAGTACTTC; CDR3 protein: CASSEGTSGAESTQYF
J gene: TRBJ2-3; D gene: -; clone size: -; V gene: TRBV7-2; CDR3 DNA: TGTGCCAGCAGCTTTGCCCCCCGAAGTAGCACAGATACGCAGTATTTT; CDR3 protein: CASSFAPRSSTDTQYF
J gene: TRBJ2-5; D gene: TRBD2; clone size: few; V gene: TRBV24-1; CDR3 DNA: TGTGCCACCAGTGAGACTAGCGGGGGGGCGGAGGAGACCCAGTACTTC; CDR3 protein: CATSETSGGAEETQYF
J gene: TRBJ2-1; D gene: TRBD2; clone size: -; V gene: TRBV7-2; CDR3 DNA: TGTGCCAGCAGCTTTTCCGTGGCGCGGGGGGGCCAGAATGAGCAGTTCTTC; CDR3 protein: CASSFSVARGGQNEQFF
J gene: TRBJ2-7; D gene: -; clone size: -; V gene: TRBV29-1; CDR3 DNA: TGCAGCGTTGCCGGCGAAGACTCCTACGAGCAGTACTTC; CDR3 protein: CSVAGEDSYEQYF
J gene: TRBJ2-3; D gene: TRBD2; clone size: many; V gene: TRBV18; CDR3 DNA: TGTGCCAGCTCCCCTTTGGCGGGGGAGACAGATACGCAGTATTTT; CDR3 protein: CASSPLAGETDTQYF
J gene: TRBJ1-2; D gene: -; clone size: few; V gene: TRBV18; CDR3 DNA: TGTGCCAGCTCACCAGAGGGGGGTACTAACTATGGCTACACCTTC; CDR3 protein: CASSPEGGTNYGYTF
J gene: TRBJ1-2; D gene: TRBD1; clone size: -; V gene: TRBV11-2; CDR3 DNA: TGTGCCAGCAGCTTACCTCACAGGGGTCCTGGCTACACCTTC; CDR3 protein: CASSLPHRGPGYTF
J gene: TRBJ2-3; D gene: TRBD1; clone size: -; V gene: TRBV6-1; CDR3 DNA: TGTGCCAGCAGTACCGGGACAGGGGCCTTATTACGCACAGATACGCAGTATTTT; CDR3 protein: CASSTGTGALLRTDTQYF
J gene: TRBJ2-1; D gene: -; clone size: few; V gene: TRBV11-2; CDR3 DNA: TGTGCCAGCAGTTACATCAGGGAAGCTGAGCAGTTCTTC; CDR3 protein: CASSYIREAEQFF
J gene: TRBJ1-2; D gene: -; clone size: once; V gene: TRBV24-1; CDR3 DNA: TGTGCCACCAGTGATGCAGGGAGGAACTATGGCTACACCTTC; CDR3 protein: CATSDAGRNYGYTF
J gene: TRBJ2-7; D gene: TRBD2; clone size: -; V gene: TRBV20-1; CDR3 DNA: TGCAGTGCTAACGGACTAGGGGCCTACGAGCAGTACTTC; CDR3 protein: CSANGLGAYEQYF
J gene: TRBJ1-5; D gene: TRBD1; clone size: few; V gene: TRBV30; CDR3 DNA: TGTGCCTGGAGTGCCGGTTCCGCAGGGGGAAAACAGCCCCAGCATTTT; CDR3 protein: CAWSAGSAGGKQPQHF
J gene: TRBJ2-1; D gene: -; clone size: -; V gene: TRBV12-3/TRBV12-4; CDR3 DNA: TGTGCCAGCAGCCGGGGCGGGATTTACAATGAGCAGTTCTTC; CDR3 protein: CASSRGGIYNEQFF
J gene: TRBJ2-1; D gene: -; clone size: -; V gene: TRBV6-2/TRBV6-3; CDR3 DNA: TGTGCCAGCAGTTTGGGGGGCCAGGCCAATGAGCAGTTCTTC; CDR3 protein: CASSLGGQANEQFF
J gene: TRBJ1-2; D gene: -; clone size: -; V gene: TRBV12-3/TRBV12-4; CDR3 DNA: TGTGCCAGCACTGTTCGTAGGTTTCATGGCTACACCTTC; CDR3 protein: CASTVRRFHGYTF
J gene: TRBJ1-3; D gene: -; clone size: few; V gene: TRBV6-5; CDR3 DNA: TGTGCCAGCAGTTACGGGGGAGGCACTGGAAACACCATATATTTT; CDR3 protein: CASSYGGGTGNTIYF
J gene: TRBJ1-1; D gene: -; clone size: -; V gene: TRBV12-3/TRBV12-4; CDR3 DNA: TGTGCCAGCACTGACGACCTGTCCGGGACGGTGAACACTGAAGCTTTCTTT; CDR3 protein: CASTDDLSGTVNTEAFF
J gene: TRBJ2-1; D gene: TRBD2; clone size: medium-sized; V gene: TRBV7-3; CDR3 DNA: TGTGCCAGCTCTGTCCTAGCGGGGTACAATGAGCAGTTCTTC; CDR3 protein: CASSVLAGYNEQFF
J gene: TRBJ2-3; D gene: -; clone size: many; V gene: TRBV5-1; CDR3 DNA: TGCGCCAGCTATAATAATCTCCGCACAGATACGCAGTATTTT; CDR3 protein: CASYNNLRTDTQYF
J gene: TRBJ1-2; D gene: TRBD1; clone size: few; V gene: TRBV29-1; CDR3 DNA: TGCAGCGTTGAAGATCGGACAGGAGGGGATGGCTACACCTTC; CDR3 protein: CSVEDRTGGDGYTF
J gene: TRBJ1-2; D gene: -; clone size: -; V gene: TRBV6-1; CDR3 DNA: TGTGCCAGCATCACCACCCTTCGGGGCGGAGGCTACACCTTC; CDR3 protein: CASITTLRGGGYTF
J gene: TRBJ2-5; D gene: -; clone size: few; V gene: TRBV4-3; CDR3 DNA: TGCGCCAGCAGCCGACAGGTTGGGGAGACCCAGTACTTC; CDR3 protein: CASSRQVGETQYF
J gene: TRBJ1-1; D gene: -; clone size: -; V gene: TRBV5-6; CDR3 DNA: TGTGCCAGCAGCAGAAGACCACGGGACGGGCATTTTGAAGCTTTCTTT; CDR3 protein: CASSRRPRDGHFEAFF
J gene: TRBJ2-1; D gene: -; clone size: few; V gene: TRBV7-3; CDR3 DNA: TGTGCCAGCAGCTTTAGTGGCGACTACAATGAGCAGTTCTTC; CDR3 protein: CASSFSGDYNEQFF
J gene: TRBJ2-3; D gene: -; clone size: -; V gene: TRBV5-1; CDR3 DNA: TGCGCCAGCAGCTTGGCCCTTGGGACCCCTAGCACAGATACGCAGTATTTT; CDR3 protein: CASSLALGTPSTDTQYF
J gene: TRBJ2-3; D gene: -; clone size: few; V gene: TRBV9; CDR3 DNA: TGTGCCAGCAGCTACTCGATCGGACGGAGCACAGATACGCAGTATTTT; CDR3 protein: CASSYSIGRSTDTQYF
J gene: TRBJ2-1; D gene: TRBD2; clone size: many; V gene: TRBV7-3; CDR3 DNA: TGTGCCAGCAGCTCCCGCGGGCGGGGGGCGCACAATGAGCAGTTCTTC; CDR3 protein: CASSSRGRGAHNEQFF
J gene: TRBJ1-1; D gene: -; clone size: few; V gene: TRBV12-3/TRBV12-4; CDR3 DNA: TGTGCCAGCAGTACCCTGGGGGGTCTGAACACTGAAGCTTTCTTT; CDR3 protein: CASSTLGGLNTEAFF
J gene: TRBJ2-7; D gene: -; clone size: -; V gene: TRBV12-3/TRBV12-4; CDR3 DNA: TGTGCCAGCAGTTTCCAGGATACGTACGAGCAGTACTTC; CDR3 protein: CASSFQDTYEQYF
J gene: TRBJ2-2; D gene: -; clone size: -; V gene: TRBV11-2; CDR3 DNA: TGTGCCAGCAGCTCGATCCAGCGGGCAGGGGAGCTGTTTTTT; CDR3 protein: CASSSIQRAGELFF
J gene: TRBJ1-5; D gene: -; clone size: many; V gene: TRBV2; CDR3 DNA: TGTGCCAGCAGTGATGTCGGGGGTAGTGATCAGCCCCAGCATTTT; CDR3 protein: CASSDVGGSDQPQHF
J gene: TRBJ1-6; D gene: -; clone size: few; V gene: TRBV7-3; CDR3 DNA: TGTGCCAGCAGCTTAAAGGGTAGTGATTCACCCCTCCACTTT; CDR3 protein: CASSLKGSDSPLHF
J gene: TRBJ2-2; D gene: -; clone size: few; V gene: TRBV5-5; CDR3 DNA: TGTGCCAGCGGGGCCCCCGGGAACACCGGGGAGCTGTTTTTT; CDR3 protein: CASGAPGNTGELFF
J gene: TRBJ2-5; D gene: -; clone size: few; V gene: TRBV18; CDR3 DNA: TGTGCCAGCTCACCAACGGCGGTAGAGTCAGAGACCCAGTACTTC; CDR3 protein: CASSPTAVESETQYF
J gene: TRBJ1-2; D gene: -; clone size: few; V gene: TRBV28; CDR3 DNA: TGTGCCAGCAGTTTATCCGCTAACTATGGCTACACCTTC; CDR3 protein: CASSLSANYGYTF
J gene: TRBJ2-5; D gene: TRBD1; clone size: few; V gene: TRBV4-2; CDR3 DNA: TGTGCCAGCAGCCAAGAGGGACAGGGGTGGGAGACCCAGTACTTC; CDR3 protein: CASSQEGQGWETQYF
J gene: TRBJ1-4; D gene: -; clone size: -; V gene: TRBV12-5; CDR3 DNA: TGTGCTAGTGGTACCAAGGGAGTCAGTAATGAAAAACTGTTTTTT; CDR3 protein: CASGTKGVSNEKLFF
J gene: TRBJ2-7; D gene: TRBD1; clone size: -; V gene: TRBV12-3/TRBV12-4; CDR3 DNA: TGTGCCAGCAGTACCCGGGACAGGGGGGTCGAGCAGTACTTC; CDR3 protein: CASSTRDRGVEQYF
J gene: TRBJ1-1; D gene: -; clone size: -; V gene: TRBV6-2/TRBV6-3; CDR3 DNA: TGTGCCAGCAGTTACGGTTTCGGCGGGCTAAACACTGAAGCTTTCTTT; CDR3 protein: CASSYGFGGLNTEAFF